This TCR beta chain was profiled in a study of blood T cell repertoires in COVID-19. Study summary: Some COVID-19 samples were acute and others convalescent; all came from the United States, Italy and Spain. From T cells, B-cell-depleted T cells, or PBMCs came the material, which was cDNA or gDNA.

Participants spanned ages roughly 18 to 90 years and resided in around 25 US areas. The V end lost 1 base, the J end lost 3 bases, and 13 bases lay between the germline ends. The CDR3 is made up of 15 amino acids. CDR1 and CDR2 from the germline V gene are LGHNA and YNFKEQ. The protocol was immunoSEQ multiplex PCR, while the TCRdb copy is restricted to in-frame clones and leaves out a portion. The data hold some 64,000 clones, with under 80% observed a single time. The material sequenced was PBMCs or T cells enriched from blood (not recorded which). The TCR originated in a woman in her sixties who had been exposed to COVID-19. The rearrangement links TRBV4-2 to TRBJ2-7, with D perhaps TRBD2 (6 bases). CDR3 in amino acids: CASSQGRGIYYEQYF. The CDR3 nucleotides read TGTGCCAGCAGCCAAGGACGGGGGATTTACTACGAGCAGTACTTC.